Below, 7 T cell receptor beta chains from the same sample are listed, as sequenced in a study of patients and donors after allogeneic stem cell transplantation. MiXCR, applied by TCRdb to the RT-PCR reads, yields one record per CDR3 protein. The repertoire consists of approximately 430,000 distinct CDR3 sequences, with more than 15% occurring once and the leading ten covering over 6%. Sequences were obtained from blood, either unsorted or a sorted T cell fraction (not recorded which). All receptors come from a human donor who was either an allogeneic HSCT recipient or a stem cell or donor lymphocyte infusion donor (not recorded which). It is not recorded whose cells these are; they may come from a transplant donor.

This clonotype appeared a few times. The chain joins TRBV5-1 to TRBJ2-1, with 8 nucleotides matching TRBD2. Per the germline V gene, CDR1 is SGHRS and CDR2 is YFSETQ. Unmatched junction bases numbered 9, after V lost 2 bases and J lost 8 bases. This CDR3 region has 15 residues. In DNA, the CDR3 is TGCGCCAGCAGCTTAATTCCGGGAGGGCCTTATGAGCAGTTCTTC. Its translation: CASSLIPGGPYEQFF. Filled out from reference TRBV5-1 and TRBJ2-1, the complete variable domain reads KAGVTQTPRYLIKTRGQQVTLSCSPISGHRSVSWYQQTPGQGLQFLFEYFSETQRNKGNFPGRFSGRQFSNSRSEMNVSTLELGDSALYLCASSLIPGGPYEQFFGPGTRLTVL.

This clonotype was recorded many times. This chain joins TRBV7-3 and TRBJ1-1; D is unclear. The CDR3 is 13 residues long. V gave up 1 base and J gave up 8 bases, with 11 bases separating them. Germline values: CDR1 SGHTA, CDR2 FQGTGA. For the CDR3, the DNA is TGTGCCAGCAGCTTAATCCCGCGGTCAGAAGCTTTCTTT. This gives the protein CASSLIPRSEAFF.

This rearrangement joins TRBV20-1 to TRBJ1-2; D may be TRBD1 (6 bases). The CDR3 contains 14 residues. Germline-derived CDR1 and CDR2 are DFQATT and SNEGSKA (reference sequence). V was clipped by 0 bases and J by 2 bases, with 10 bases between them. The CDR3, as DNA: TGCAGTGCTAGAGATGTGGGGGCCAACTATGGCTACACCTTC. Protein sequence: CSARDVGANYGYTF.

This clonotype was counted many times. V is TRBV4-3 and J is TRBJ2-3; D may match TRBD1 or TRBD2 (5 bases each). This CDR3 has 13 residues. V was clipped by 2 bases and J by 8 bases, with 11 bases between them. Germline V gene lookup returns CDR1 LGHNA and CDR2 YSLEER. The CDR3 DNA follows: TGCGCCAGCAGCCAACTCACCGGGACTACGCAGTATTTT. Amino acid sequence: CASSQLTGTTQYF.

This chain links TRBV6-2 or TRBV6-3 with TRBJ2-7; D may correspond to TRBD1 or TRBD2 (5 bases each). The CDR3 is made up of 16 amino acids. CDR1 and CDR2 from the germline V gene are MNHEY and SVGEGT. V lost 6 bases, J lost 3 bases, and 21 bases lay in between. CDR3 loop: CASSYGPGTPGYEQYF. The CDR3 region has the DNA TGTGCCAGCAGCTACGGACCCGGGACCCCCGGCTACGAGCAGTACTTC.

This clonotype turned up a few times. V is TRBV20-1 and J is TRBJ1-5; 7 bases are a match to TRBD1. The CDR3 loop spans 13 amino acids. CDR1 is DFQATT, CDR2 SNEGSKA, per germline (reference sequence). The V and J ends lost 8 bases and 6 bases, in that order; junction bases with no gene match: 10. CDR3 sequence: CSTHDRVGQPQHF. The CDR3 DNA reads TGCAGTACTCATGACAGGGTGGGTCAGCCCCAGCATTTT.

V and J are TRBV18 and TRBJ2-3, with D unresolved. This CDR3 has 12 amino acids. The V and J ends lost 6 bases and 4 bases respectively, with 8 bases between them. Germline V CDR1 and CDR2: KGHSH, LQKENI. CDR3 sequence reads: CASSVKADTQYF. CDR3 sequence (DNA): TGTGCCAGCTCCGTAAAGGCAGATACGCAGTATTTT.